This T cell receptor beta chain was documented in a study of blood T cell repertoires in COVID-19. About the research overall: The United States, Italy and Spain supplied acute and convalescent COVID-19 samples. The cDNA or gDNA used as material had been derived from T cells, B-cell-depleted T cells, or PBMCs.

Germline CDR1 MGHRA, CDR2 YSYEKL. The CDR3 spans 16 residues. Trimming removed 0 bases at V and 7 bases at J, with 15 bases between. Membership in each cohort depended on participant-reported clinical history. Per the original data handling: By means of reference gene primer amplification, nucleated cell counts were estimated. Libraries were prepared by immunoSEQ multiplex PCR; TCRdb keeps only in-frame clonotypes and omits some of them. Clone size and the V and J calls come from that table; the DNA yielded D and trimming. The data contain some 290,000 clones, approximately 90% of them seen just once; the ten biggest clones take up roughly 2.1%.

J is TRBJ1-4 and V is TRBV4-1; D is unclear. The origin of this receptor is a woman in her thirties or forties with acute COVID-19. Material for sequencing was PBMCs or T cells enriched from blood (not recorded which). CDR3: CASSQEAAPGPEKLFF. Written as DNA, the CDR3 is TGCGCCAGCAGCCAAGAGGCAGCCCCGGGTCCTGAAAAACTGTTTTTT.